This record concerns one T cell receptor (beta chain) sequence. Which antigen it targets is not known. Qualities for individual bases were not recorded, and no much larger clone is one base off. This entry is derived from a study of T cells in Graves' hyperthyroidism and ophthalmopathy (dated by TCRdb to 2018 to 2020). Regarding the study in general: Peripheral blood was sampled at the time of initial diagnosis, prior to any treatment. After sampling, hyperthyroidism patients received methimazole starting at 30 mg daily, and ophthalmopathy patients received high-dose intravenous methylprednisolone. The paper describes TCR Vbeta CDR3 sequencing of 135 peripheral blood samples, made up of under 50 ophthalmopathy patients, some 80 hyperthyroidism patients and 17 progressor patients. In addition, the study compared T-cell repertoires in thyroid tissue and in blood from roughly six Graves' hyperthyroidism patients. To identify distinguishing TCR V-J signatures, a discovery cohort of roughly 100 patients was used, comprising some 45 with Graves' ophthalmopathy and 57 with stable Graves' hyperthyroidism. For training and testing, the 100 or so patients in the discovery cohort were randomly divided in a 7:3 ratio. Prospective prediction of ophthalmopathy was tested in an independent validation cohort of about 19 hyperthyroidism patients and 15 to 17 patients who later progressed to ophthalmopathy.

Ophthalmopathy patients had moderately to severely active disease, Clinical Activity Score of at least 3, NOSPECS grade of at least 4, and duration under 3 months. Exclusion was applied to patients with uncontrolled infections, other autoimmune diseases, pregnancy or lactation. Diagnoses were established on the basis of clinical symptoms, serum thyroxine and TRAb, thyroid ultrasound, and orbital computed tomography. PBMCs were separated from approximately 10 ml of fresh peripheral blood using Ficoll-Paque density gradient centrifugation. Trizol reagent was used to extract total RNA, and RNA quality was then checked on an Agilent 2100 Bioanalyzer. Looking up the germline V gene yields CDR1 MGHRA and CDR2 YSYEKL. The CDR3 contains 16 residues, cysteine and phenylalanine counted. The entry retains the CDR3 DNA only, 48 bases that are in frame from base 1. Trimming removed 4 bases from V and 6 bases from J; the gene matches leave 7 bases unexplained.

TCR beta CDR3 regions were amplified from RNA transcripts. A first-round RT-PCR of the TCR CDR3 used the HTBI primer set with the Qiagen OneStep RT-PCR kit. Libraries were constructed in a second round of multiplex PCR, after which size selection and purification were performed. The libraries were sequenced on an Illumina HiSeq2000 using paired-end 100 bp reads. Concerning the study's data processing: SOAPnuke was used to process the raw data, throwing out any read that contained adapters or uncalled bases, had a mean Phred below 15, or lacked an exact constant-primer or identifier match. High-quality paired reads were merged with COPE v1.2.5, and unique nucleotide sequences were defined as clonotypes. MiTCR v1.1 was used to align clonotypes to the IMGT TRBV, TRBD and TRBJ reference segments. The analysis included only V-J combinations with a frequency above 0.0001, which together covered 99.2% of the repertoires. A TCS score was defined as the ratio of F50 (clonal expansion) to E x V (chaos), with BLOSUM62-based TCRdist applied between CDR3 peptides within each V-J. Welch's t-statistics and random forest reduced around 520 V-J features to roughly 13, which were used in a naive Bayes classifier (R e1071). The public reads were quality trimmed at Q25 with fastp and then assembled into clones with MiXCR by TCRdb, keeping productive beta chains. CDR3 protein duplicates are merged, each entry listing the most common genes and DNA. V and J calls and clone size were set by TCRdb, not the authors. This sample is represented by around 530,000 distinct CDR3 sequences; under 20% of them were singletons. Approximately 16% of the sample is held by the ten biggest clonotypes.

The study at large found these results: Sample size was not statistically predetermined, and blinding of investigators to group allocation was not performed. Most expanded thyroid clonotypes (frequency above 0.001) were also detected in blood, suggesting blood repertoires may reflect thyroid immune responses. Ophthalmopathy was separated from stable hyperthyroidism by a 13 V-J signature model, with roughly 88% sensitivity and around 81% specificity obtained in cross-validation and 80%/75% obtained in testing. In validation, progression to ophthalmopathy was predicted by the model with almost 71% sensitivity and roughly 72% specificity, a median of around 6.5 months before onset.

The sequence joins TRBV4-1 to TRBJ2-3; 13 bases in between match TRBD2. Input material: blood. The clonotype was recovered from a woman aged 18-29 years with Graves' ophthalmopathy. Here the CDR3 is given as CASSPTSGGPRDTQYF. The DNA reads TGCGCCAGCAGCCCGACTAGCGGGGGGCCCAGGGATACGCAGTATTTT.